This T cell receptor (beta chain) was recorded in a study of beta chain features in type 1 diabetes. Study in general: Sorted cells from all samples, numbering approximately 110,000,000, were examined. Study-level points and caveats: Whether TCRB rearrangement is influenced by HLA type went unresolved here.

Of the isolated RNA, all was reverse transcribed, and so the sequenced material was expressed TCRB transcripts. Some clones are missing from TCRdb's copy, which holds only in-frame ones; the method was immunoSEQ multiplex PCR. The sample shows around 330,000 clones, roughly 11% of them seen only once. About this clone: What it binds is not known.

The germline V gene encodes CDR1 SQVTM and CDR2 ANQGSEA. The CDR3 covers 15 residues. V shed 0 bases and J shed 5 bases, with 16 bases lying between them. The TCR was taken from a woman aged 25 to 39 in good health. This rearrangement joins TRBV29-1 to TRBJ2-5; a possible D gene is TRBD2 (5 bases). Source material: naive CD4+ T cells from blood. CDR3 region: CSVEDSGSSWETQYF. CDR3 nucleotide sequence: TGCAGCGTTGAAGATTCGGGGTCTAGCTGGGAGACCCAGTACTTC.